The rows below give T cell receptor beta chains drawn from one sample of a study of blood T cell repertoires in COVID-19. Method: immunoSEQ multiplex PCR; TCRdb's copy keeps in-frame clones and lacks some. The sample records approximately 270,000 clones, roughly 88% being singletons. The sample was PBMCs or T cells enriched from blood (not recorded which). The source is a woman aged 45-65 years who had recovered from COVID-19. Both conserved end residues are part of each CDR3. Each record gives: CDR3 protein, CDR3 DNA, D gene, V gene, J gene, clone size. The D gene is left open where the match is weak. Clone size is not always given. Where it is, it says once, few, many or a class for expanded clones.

CASSLGALADIYEQYF	TGCGCCAGCAGCTTGGGCGCCCTAGCGGACATTTACGAGCAGTACTTC	TRBD2	TRBV5-1	TRBJ2-7	NA
CASSLDRGPGELFF	TGTGCCAGCAGCTTAGATAGGGGTCCCGGGGAGCTGTTTTTT	NA	TRBV7-8	TRBJ2-2	NA
CASSLGSGWNEQFF	TGTGCCAGCAGCTTAGGATCGGGGTGGAATGAGCAGTTCTTC	NA	TRBV7-2	TRBJ2-1	NA
CASSQGMGQGARNQPQHF	TGTGCCAGCAGCCAAGGGATGGGACAGGGGGCTCGCAATCAGCCCCAGCATTTT	TRBD1	TRBV3-1/TRBV3-2	TRBJ1-5	NA
CASSSRRTPGRYEQYF	TGTGCCAGCAGTTCGAGAAGGACTCCAGGACGTTACGAGCAGTACTTC	NA	TRBV28	TRBJ2-7	NA
CASSIDRRANTGELFF	TGTGCCAGTAGTATAGATAGGAGGGCGAACACCGGGGAGCTGTTTTTT	NA	TRBV19	TRBJ2-2	NA
CASTPFGRANSPLHF	TGTGCCAGCACCCCCTTTGGCAGGGCAAATTCACCCCTCCACTTT	NA	TRBV28	TRBJ1-6	many
CASSYGLAASYEQYF	TGTGCCAGCAGCTACGGACTAGCGGCCTCCTACGAGCAGTACTTC	TRBD2	TRBV7-2	TRBJ2-7	NA
CASSLRDRALDEAFF	TGTGCCAGCAGTCTCCGGGACAGGGCTTTAGATGAAGCTTTCTTT	TRBD1	TRBV27	TRBJ1-1	once
CASRPLRGQGNIEQYF	TGTGCCAGCAGACCCTTACGAGGACAGGGTAATATCGAGCAGTACTTC	TRBD1	TRBV28	TRBJ2-7	NA
CASSVATGDTQYF	TGTGCCAGCAGCGTAGCTACGGGAGATACGCAGTATTTT	NA	TRBV9	TRBJ2-3	NA
CASSLLGGPTNEKLFF	TGCGCCAGCAGCTTGTTAGGGGGCCCAACTAATGAAAAACTGTTTTTT	TRBD1	TRBV5-1	TRBJ1-4	NA
CASSHGIWGETDTQYF	TGTGCCAGCAGCCATGGGATTTGGGGGGAGACAGATACGCAGTATTTT	NA	TRBV3-1/TRBV3-2	TRBJ2-3	NA
CASSRGGTGFHNEQFF	TGCGCCAGCAGCCGGGGAGGGACAGGGTTTCACAATGAGCAGTTCTTC	TRBD1	TRBV5-1	TRBJ2-1	NA
CASSLIQGNEQFF	TGTGCCAGCAGCTTGATACAGGGCAATGAGCAGTTCTTC	NA	TRBV7-8	TRBJ2-1	NA
CASSLLLAGDEQFF	TGTGCCAGCAGCTTGTTACTAGCGGGAGATGAGCAGTTCTTC	TRBD2	TRBV7-9	TRBJ2-1	NA
CASRPGVTGETQYF	TGTGCCAGCAGACCGGGGGTTACGGGGGAGACCCAGTACTTC	NA	TRBV27	TRBJ2-5	NA
CASSLGRTGRDTQYF	TGTGCTAGCAGCTTAGGTCGGACAGGGCGCGATACGCAGTATTTT	TRBD1	TRBV7-7	TRBJ2-3	once
CASSQGKHLAGDTQYF	TGTGCCAGCAGCCAGGGGAAACATCTAGCGGGGGATACGCAGTATTTT	TRBD2	TRBV3-1/TRBV3-2	TRBJ2-3	NA
CASSLAVVETQYF	TGTGCCAGCAGTTTAGCGGTGGTGGAGACCCAGTACTTC	NA	TRBV28	TRBJ2-5	NA
CASSQVQVWTGELFF	TGCGCCAGCAGCCAAGTACAGGTTTGGACCGGGGAGCTGTTTTTT	NA	TRBV4-1	TRBJ2-2	NA
CASSLLREGPDEQFF	TGTGCCAGCAGTTTATTGCGGGAGGGCCCTGATGAGCAGTTCTTC	TRBD2	TRBV28	TRBJ2-1	few
CASSFSSREQYF	TGTGCCAGCAGTTTTTCCTCGAGAGAGCAGTACTTC	NA	TRBV12-3/TRBV12-4	TRBJ2-7	NA
CASLPPSVRNEQFF	TGTGCCAGCCTTCCTCCTAGCGTACGCAATGAGCAGTTCTTC	NA	TRBV6-5	TRBJ2-1	NA
CASSGGQGGRTGELFF	TGTGCCAGCAGTGGGGGACAGGGCGGTAGGACCGGGGAGCTGTTTTTT	TRBD1	TRBV2	TRBJ2-2	NA
CASSLIAGGHLFF	TGTGCCAGCAGCCTGATAGCGGGAGGGCATCTGTTCTTC	TRBD2	TRBV2	TRBJ2-1	NA
CASSLAPYSGNTIYF	TGTGCCAGTAGTTTGGCCCCATACTCTGGAAACACCATATATTTT	NA	TRBV19	TRBJ1-3	NA
CASSPLGQGAYEQYF	TGTGCCAGCAGTCCCCTCGGACAGGGGGCTTACGAGCAGTACTTC	TRBD1	TRBV6-5	TRBJ2-7	NA
CASSVLGQNTGELFF	TGTGCCAGCAGCGTTCTCGGACAGAACACCGGGGAGCTGTTTTTT	NA	TRBV9	TRBJ2-2	NA
CASSPGGQVAYEQYF	TGTGCCAGCTCACCAGGGGGACAGGTCGCCTACGAGCAGTACTTC	TRBD1	TRBV18	TRBJ2-7	NA
CASSPGSSSGNTIYF	TGTGCCAGCTCGCCGGGTTCTAGCTCTGGAAACACCATATATTTT	NA	TRBV18	TRBJ1-3	NA
CATKRGYIYNEQFF	TGTGCCACTAAAAGGGGGTATATCTACAATGAGCAGTTCTTC	NA	TRBV19	TRBJ2-1	NA
CASSQTGLLNTEAFF	TGTGCCAGCAGCCAAACCGGACTACTGAACACTGAAGCTTTCTTT	NA	TRBV25-1	TRBJ1-1	NA
CASSWGQLTEEKLFF	TGTGCCAGCAGTTGGGGACAGCTTACAGAGGAAAAACTGTTTTTT	TRBD1	TRBV28	TRBJ1-4	NA
CASRGDSLNTEAFF	TGTGCCAGCAGGGGGGACAGTCTGAACACTGAAGCTTTCTTT	TRBD1	TRBV2	TRBJ1-1	NA
CASSQGTSGSADTQYF	TGTGCCAGCAGCCAAGGGACTAGCGGGTCCGCGGATACGCAGTATTTT	TRBD2	TRBV7-3	TRBJ2-3	few
CALSRGSNTEAFF	TGTGCCCTTTCAAGAGGCTCCAACACTGAAGCTTTCTTT	NA	TRBV28	TRBJ1-1	NA
CASSLRLLSGGNTIYF	TGTGCCAGCAGCTTGAGATTGCTCAGCGGAGGAAACACCATATATTTT	NA	TRBV5-6	TRBJ1-3	NA